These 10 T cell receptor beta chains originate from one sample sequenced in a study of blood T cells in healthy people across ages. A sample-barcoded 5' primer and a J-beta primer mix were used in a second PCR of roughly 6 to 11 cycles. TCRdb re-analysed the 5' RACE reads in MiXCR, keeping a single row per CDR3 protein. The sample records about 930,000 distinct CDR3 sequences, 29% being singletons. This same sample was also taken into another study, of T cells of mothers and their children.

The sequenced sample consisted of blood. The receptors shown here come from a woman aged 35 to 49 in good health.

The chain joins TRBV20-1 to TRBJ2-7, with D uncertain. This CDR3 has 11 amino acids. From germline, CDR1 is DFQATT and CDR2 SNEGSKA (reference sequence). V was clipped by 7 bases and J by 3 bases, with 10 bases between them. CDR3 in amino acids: CSVGLDYEQYF. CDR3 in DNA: TGCAGTGTAGGCCTAGACTACGAGCAGTACTTC.

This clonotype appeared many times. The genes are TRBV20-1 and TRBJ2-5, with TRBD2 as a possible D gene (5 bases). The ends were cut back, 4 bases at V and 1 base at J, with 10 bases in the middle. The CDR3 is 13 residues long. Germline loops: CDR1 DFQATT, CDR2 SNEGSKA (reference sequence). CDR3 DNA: TGCAGTGCTACGAGGGTCGTCCAAGAGACCCAGTACTTC. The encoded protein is CSATRVVQETQYF.

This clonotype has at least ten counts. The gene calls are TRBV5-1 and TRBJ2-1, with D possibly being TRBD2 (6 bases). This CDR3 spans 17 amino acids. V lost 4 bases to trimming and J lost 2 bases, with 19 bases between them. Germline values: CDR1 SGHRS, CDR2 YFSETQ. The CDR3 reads CASSTHSEGLAYNEQFF. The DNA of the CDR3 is TGCGCCAGCAGCACCCATTCGGAGGGGCTCGCCTACAATGAGCAGTTCTTC.

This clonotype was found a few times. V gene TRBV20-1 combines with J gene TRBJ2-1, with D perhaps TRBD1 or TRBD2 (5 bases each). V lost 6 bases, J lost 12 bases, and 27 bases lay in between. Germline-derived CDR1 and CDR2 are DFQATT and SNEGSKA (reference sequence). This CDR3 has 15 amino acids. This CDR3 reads CSARNTGRNVVGQFF. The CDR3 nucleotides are TGCAGTGCGCGCAATACGGGACGGAACGTCGTGGGGCAGTTCTTC.

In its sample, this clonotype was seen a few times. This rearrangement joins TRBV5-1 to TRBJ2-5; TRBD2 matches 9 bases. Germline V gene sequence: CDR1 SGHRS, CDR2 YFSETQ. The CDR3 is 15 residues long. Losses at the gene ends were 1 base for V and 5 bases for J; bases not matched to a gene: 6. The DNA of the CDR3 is TGCGCCAGCAGCTTGTTGGGGACTAGCCGGGAGACCCAGTACTTC. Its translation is CASSLLGTSRETQYF.

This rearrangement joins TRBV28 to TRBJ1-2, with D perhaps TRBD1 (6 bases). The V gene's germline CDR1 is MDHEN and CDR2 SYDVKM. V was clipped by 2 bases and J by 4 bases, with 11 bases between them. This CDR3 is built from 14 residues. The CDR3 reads CASSLRGASYGYTF. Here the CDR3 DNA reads TGTGCCAGCAGTTTACGGGGGGCGAGCTATGGCTACACCTTC.

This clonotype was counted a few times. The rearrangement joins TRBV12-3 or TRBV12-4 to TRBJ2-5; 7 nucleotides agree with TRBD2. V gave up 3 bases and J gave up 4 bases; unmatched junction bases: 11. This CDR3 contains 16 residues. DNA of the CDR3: TGTGCCAGCAGTTTTGGGGGTCGGACTAGGTTAGAGACCCAGTACTTC. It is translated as CASSFGGRTRLETQYF.

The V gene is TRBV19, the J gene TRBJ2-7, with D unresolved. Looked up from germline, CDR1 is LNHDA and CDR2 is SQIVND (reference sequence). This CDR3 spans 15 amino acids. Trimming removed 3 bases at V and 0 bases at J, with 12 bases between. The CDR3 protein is CASSMGGDLSYEQYF. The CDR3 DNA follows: TGTGCCAGTAGTATGGGTGGCGACCTCTCCTACGAGCAGTACTTC.

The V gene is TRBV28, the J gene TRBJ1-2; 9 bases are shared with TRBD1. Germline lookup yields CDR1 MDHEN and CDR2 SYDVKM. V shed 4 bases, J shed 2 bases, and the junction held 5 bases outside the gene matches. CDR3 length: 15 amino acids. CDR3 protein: CASSWRQGVNYGYTF. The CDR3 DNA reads TGTGCCAGCAGTTGGAGACAGGGGGTGAACTATGGCTACACCTTC.

CDR3 sequence reads: CATSRDGLATNEKLFF. The CDR3, as DNA: TGTGCCACCAGCAGAGACGGCCTAGCAACTAATGAAAAACTGTTTTTT. The rearrangement uses TRBV15 and TRBJ1-4; D gene uncertain. The germline V and J ends were trimmed by 0 bases and 0 bases, with 8 bases remaining between them. The germline gives CDR1 LNHNV, CDR2 YYDKDF (reference sequence). The CDR3 loop spans 16 amino acids. Full variable domain (rest looked up from reference TRBV15 and TRBJ1-4): DAMVIQNPRYQVTQFGKPVTLSCSQTLNHNVMYWYQQKSSQAPKLLFHYYDKDFNNEADTPDNFQSRRPNTSFCFLDIRSPGLGDTAMYLCATSRDGLATNEKLFFGSGTQLSVL.